Given below is one T cell receptor (beta chain) in context. Using its own MiXCR run on the 5' RACE reads, TCRdb lists one record per CDR3 protein. Here the sample spans roughly 1,500,000 distinct CDR3 sequences, under 35% being singletons. Germline CDR1 and CDR2: LNHDA and SQIVND (reference sequence). V lost 3 bases and J 1 base, leaving 10 bases between the germline ends. The CDR3 length is 16 residues. This entry comes from a study of identical twins. The chain uses TRBV19 and TRBJ2-6; TRBD1 is a possible D gene (6 bases). Sequencing input: cord blood. This receptor was taken from a newborn girl in good health. The CDR3 reads CASSIFGTSGANVLTF. The CDR3 DNA reads TGTGCCAGTAGTATTTTCGGGACATCTGGGGCCAACGTCCTGACTTTC.